The sequence of this T cell receptor (beta chain) was determined in a study of T cells in tuberculosis. Study context: This South African cohort compared adolescents with or without latent tuberculosis against adults with active tuberculosis.

Specified time point: new active TB diagnosis, blood taken before or within 7 days of starting treatment. Germline CDR1 and CDR2: SGHAT and FQNNGV. V dropped 2 bases and J dropped 8 bases, with 6 bases sitting between them. The CDR3 loop spans 12 amino acids. TCRdb's copy holds only in-frame clones and misses some; the assay was immunoSEQ multiplex PCR. The table records 29,000 or so clones, about 92% of them present only once. This clonotype originated in an adult with tuberculosis. V and J are TRBV11-2 and TRBJ1-4; D not certain. The sequencing here drew on PBMCs, taken at tuberculosis diagnosis. The CDR3 DNA reads TGTGCCAGCAGCTTATTCGAGGAAAAACTGTTTTTT. Its protein is CASSLFEEKLFF.